The 21 T cell receptor beta chains listed next were all sequenced from one sample in a study of response to subunit inactivated influenza vaccine. Via MiXCR, TCRdb re-called the RT-PCR reads, giving one row per CDR3 protein. The data show roughly 670,000 distinct CDR3 sequences, with about 14% seen just once and 7.6% held by the top ten. Sequenced here: PBMCs from blood, sampled about 14 days before vaccination. Every receptor here comes from a man aged 50 or older who received an inactivated influenza vaccine.

This clonotype was counted between two and nine times. This chain uses TRBV5-8 with TRBJ2-7; D perhaps matches TRBD1 (6 bases). Germline V gene sequence: CDR1 SGHTS, CDR2 YDEGEE. The CDR3 loop spans 14 amino acids. The V and J ends lost 4 bases and 5 bases respectively, with 16 bases between them. The CDR3 DNA follows: TGTGCCAGCAGCCCCGTTAACAGGGTAAACGAGCAGTACTTC. Its protein product is CASSPVNRVNEQYF. Supplemented by reference TRBV5-8 and TRBJ2-7, the full variable domain reads EAGVTQSPTHLIKTRGQQATLRCSPISGHTSVYWYQQALGLGLQFLLWYDEGEERNRGNFPPRFSGRQFPNYSSELNVNALELEDSALYLCASSPVNRVNEQYFGPGTRLTVT.

This clonotype was detected only a few times. The V gene is TRBV4-2, the J gene TRBJ1-2, with D perhaps matching TRBD1 (5 bases). The V gene lost 0 bases and the J gene lost 8 bases, with 7 bases spanning the gap. The CDR3 length is 12 residues. Germline lookup yields CDR1 LGHNA and CDR2 YNFKEQ. The CDR3 protein is CASSQERDGYTF. The CDR3 coding sequence is TGTGCCAGCAGCCAAGAGAGGGACGGCTACACCTTC.

This clonotype was recorded at least ten times. The rearrangement links TRBV7-9 to TRBJ1-1; 10 bases fit TRBD1. CDR1 is SEHNR, CDR2 FQNEAQ, per germline (reference sequence). CDR3 length: 13 amino acids. After removal of 5 bases from V and 5 bases from J, the junction contained 2 bases not matched to a gene. The DNA for the CDR3 is TGTGCCAGCAGCGAGGGACAGGGGACTGAAGCTTTCTTT. Translated: CASSEGQGTEAFF.

J is TRBJ1-1 and V is TRBV6-2 or TRBV6-3; no reliable D call. The CDR3 consists of 14 residues. V lost 1 base and J lost 2, with 8 bases in between. Germline V gives CDR1 MNHEY, CDR2 SVGEGT. The CDR3: CASSYLLGNTEAFF. Here the CDR3 DNA reads TGTGCCAGCAGTTACTTGTTGGGCAACACTGAAGCTTTCTTT.

The chain is built from TRBV2 and TRBJ2-7; TRBD1 matches 7 bases. The CDR3 runs 15 residues. Germline CDR1 SNHLY, CDR2 FYNNEI. Trimming at V came to 6 bases and at J to 0 bases, leaving 8 bases not matched to a gene. The CDR3 nucleotides are TGTGCCAGCAGCTGGGACAGAGCGAGCTCCTACGAGCAGTACTTC. It codes for CASSWDRASSYEQYF. Filled out from reference TRBV2 and TRBJ2-7, the complete variable domain reads EPEVTQTPSHQVTQMGQEVILRCVPISNHLYFYWYRQILGQKVEFLVSFYNNEISEKSEIFDDQFSVERPDGSNFTLKIRSTKLEDSAMYFCASSWDRASSYEQYFGPGTRLTVT.

This clonotype was counted at least ten times. The rearrangement uses TRBV6-2 or TRBV6-3 and TRBJ2-7, with D perhaps matching TRBD1 (6 bases). This CDR3 contains 13 residues. V shed 8 bases and J shed 3 bases, with 14 bases lying between them. The germline V gene has CDR1 MNHEY and CDR2 SVGEGT. The CDR3, as DNA: TGTGCCAGCGGACAGACAGTATACTACGAGCAGTACTTC. Protein sequence: CASGQTVYYEQYF.

Many counts were recorded for this clonotype. The genes are TRBV5-6 and TRBJ1-3, with a possible D match to TRBD1 (5 bases). Looked up from germline, CDR1 is SGHDT and CDR2 is YYEEEE. Between the trimmed V and J ends, which lost 5 bases and 4 bases, there was a span of 13 bases. The CDR3 length is 14 residues. Written as DNA, the CDR3 is TGTGCCAGCAGACCTGCAGGGATCGGAAACACCATATATTTT. Its protein product is CASRPAGIGNTIYF.

The sample holds a few counts of this clonotype. CDR3 residues: CASSSGLAGPRETQYF. DNA of the CDR3: TGTGCCAGCAGTTCGGGACTAGCGGGCCCAAGGGAGACCCAGTACTTC. The chain recombines TRBV12-3 or TRBV12-4 with TRBJ2-5, with TRBD2 identical over 12 bases. This CDR3 has 16 amino acids. V was pared by 4 bases and J by 5 bases, with 8 bases of the junction left unmatched.

The rearrangement joins TRBV4-1 to TRBJ2-3; D possibly corresponds to TRBD2 (6 bases). Germline V gives CDR1 MGHRA, CDR2 YSYEKL. The CDR3 has 16 amino acids. The ends were cut back, 4 bases at V and 0 bases at J, with 14 bases in the middle. Here the CDR3 DNA reads TGCGCCAGCAGCCGATACTTGGCGGGGAGCACAGATACGCAGTATTTT. It yields the protein CASSRYLAGSTDTQYF.

This chain connects TRBV18 to TRBJ2-2; D not certain. The CDR3 extends over 13 amino acids. The germline CDR1 and CDR2 sequences are KGHSH and LQKENI. Trimming cost V 3 bases and J 4 bases, with 6 bases left between them. The chain's CDR3 is CASSPSSTGELFF. CDR3 nucleotides: TGTGCCAGCTCACCCTCTTCCACCGGGGAGCTGTTTTTT.

The CDR3 reads CASSYSLGNTEAFF. CDR3 DNA sequence: TGTGCCAGCAGTTACTCCCTGGGGAACACTGAAGCTTTCTTT. This chain joins TRBV6-2 or TRBV6-3 and TRBJ1-1; D uncertain. Per germline, CDR1 MNHEY and CDR2 SVGEGT. With 0 bases removed from V and 1 base from J, the gap between germline ends came to 6 bases. The CDR3 has 14 amino acids.

A few counts support this clonotype. This chain uses TRBV15 with TRBJ2-1, with TRBD1 matching 9 bases. The germline V gene encodes CDR1 LNHNV and CDR2 YYDKDF (reference sequence). Trimming cost V 9 bases and J 9 bases; bases outside gene matches: 9. The CDR3 consists of 13 residues. CDR3 amino acids: CATAGTGSGEQFF. CDR3 DNA: TGTGCCACTGCCGGGACAGGGTCGGGTGAGCAGTTCTTC.

This rearrangement joins TRBV3-1 to TRBJ2-1, with D perhaps matching TRBD1 or TRBD2 (5 bases each). In germline, CDR1 is LGHDT, CDR2 YNNKEL (reference sequence). CDR3 length equals 15 residues. V lost 4 bases and J 7 bases, leaving 17 bases between the germline ends. CDR3 loop: CASSPLSGRVNEQFF. In DNA form, the CDR3 reads TGTGCCAGCAGCCCCCTCAGCGGCAGGGTGAATGAGCAGTTCTTC.

The chain employs TRBV28 and TRBJ2-2; perhaps TRBD1 as D (6 bases). Germline CDR1 MDHEN, CDR2 SYDVKM. V was shortened by 6 bases and J by 0 bases, with 14 bases between the two germline ends. This CDR3 comprises 16 residues. The CDR3 DNA is TGTGCCAGCAGCCCCGACAGGCGACCGAACACCGGGGAGCTGTTTTTT. It encodes CASSPDRRPNTGELFF.

The V and J genes are TRBV6-1 and TRBJ1-6; possible D gene TRBD1, 6 bases. Germline-derived CDR1 and CDR2 are MNHNS and SASEGT. V lost 6 bases to trimming and J lost 5 bases, with 14 bases between them. The CDR3 length is 15 residues. DNA for the CDR3: TGTGCCAGCAGGACCAGGGGAGTTGATAATTCACCCCTCCACTTT. This gives the protein CASRTRGVDNSPLHF.

In this sample, this clonotype turned up a few times. V usage is TRBV7-2 and J usage is TRBJ2-3, with D perhaps being TRBD1 or TRBD2 (6 bases each). The length of the CDR3 is 14 residues. The germline CDR1 and CDR2 sequences are SGHTA and FQGNSA. V was pared by 5 bases and J by 11 bases, with 20 bases between. As DNA, the CDR3 is TGTGCCAGCAGCCTTAGCTCCCTCGGGGGCGTGCAGTATTTT. It translates to CASSLSSLGGVQYF.

The V call is TRBV9, the J call TRBJ1-1, with no clear D. Trimming took 2 bases from V and 3 from J, leaving 11 bases between them. Germline CDR1 and CDR2: SGDLS and YYNGEE. CDR3 length: 14 residues. The CDR3 DNA is TGTGCCAGCAGCGTGAGGGTAGAGGACACTGAAGCTTTCTTT. This translates into CASSVRVEDTEAFF.

The chain is built from TRBV4-2 and TRBJ1-4; D unresolved. The CDR3 has 13 residues. V gave up 1 base and J gave up 8 bases, with 8 bases separating them. Germline CDR1 is LGHNA and CDR2 is YNFKEQ. Written as DNA, the CDR3 is TGTGCCAGCAGCCAAGTGGAACGGGAAAAACTGTTTTTT. Its protein is CASSQVEREKLFF.

The CDR3 protein is CASSQEPGKWSYNEQFF. CDR3 nucleotide sequence: TGCGCCAGCAGCCAAGAGCCTGGAAAGTGGTCCTACAATGAGCAGTTCTTC. This chain connects TRBV4-3 to TRBJ2-1; no firm D call. CDR1 is LGHNA and CDR2 is YSLEER in the germline V gene. Trimming removed 0 bases from V and 1 base from J, with 13 bases in between. The CDR3 sequence is 17 residues long.

This clonotype was seen a few times. This chain connects TRBV6-2 or TRBV6-3 to TRBJ2-7, with 12 bases matching TRBD2. V lost 2 bases, J lost 2 bases, and 7 bases stayed unmatched. Germline assignment: CDR1 MNHEY and CDR2 SVGEGT. The CDR3 is 17 amino acids. The CDR3 region is CASSYPVGLAGPYEQYF. In nucleotides, the CDR3 is TGTGCCAGCAGTTACCCGGTCGGACTAGCGGGGCCCTACGAGCAGTACTTC.

The chain couples TRBV24-1 to TRBJ1-6; D remains unclear. The V and J ends lost 4 bases and 7 bases respectively, with 13 bases between them. Germline V gene data show CDR1 as KGHDR and CDR2 as SFDVKD. The CDR3 contains 15 residues. CDR3: CATSEADPRNSPLHF. In DNA form, the CDR3 reads TGTGCCACCAGTGAGGCAGATCCGCGGAATTCACCCCTCCACTTT.